A selection of T cell receptor beta chains follows, all from one sample in a study of blood T cell repertoires in COVID-19. Produced via immunoSEQ multiplex PCR; TCRdb's table is partial and in-frame only. The data contain about 240,000 clones, more than 75% of them seen just once; the ten biggest clones take up roughly 3.5%. Sequencing used PBMCs or T cells enriched from blood (not recorded which). Source of these receptors: a woman aged 40 to 55 with acute COVID-19. Both conserved end residues are part of each CDR3.

TRBJ1-4 | TRBV7-6 | CASSLYDRGGEKLFF
TRBJ1-1 | TRBV12-3/TRBV12-4 | CASARENTEAFF
TRBJ2-7 | TRBV6-5 | CASRNMQGHEQYF
TRBJ2-1 | TRBV5-1 | CASRSGTSIYNEQFF
TRBJ1-1 | TRBV7-8 | CASSYQGNTEAFF
TRBJ2-2 | TRBV24-1 | CATSVAGNFGELFF
TRBJ1-2 | TRBV19 | CASSPSGTFHNYGYTF
TRBJ2-7 | TRBV19 | CASTSSGTGSSYEQYF
TRBJ2-1 | TRBV9 | CASSVEIGRAGDANEQFF
TRBJ2-1 | TRBV27 | CASSISGTVYNEQFF
TRBJ1-5 | TRBV6-1 | CASSAQKGTGGHYSNQPQHF
TRBJ1-5 | TRBV30 | CAWSVFLNQPQHF
TRBJ2-7 | TRBV9 | CASSATGTGLYEQYF
TRBJ2-7 | TRBV18 | CASSPGTGVNEQYF
TRBJ2-1 | TRBV7-3 | CATGRGEGEQFF
TRBJ2-7 | TRBV25-1 | CASSRTASYEQYF
TRBJ2-7 | TRBV21-1 | CASSKVGQGVPSYEQYF
TRBJ2-3 | TRBV7-3 | CASSSRVAGVGLDTQYF
TRBJ1-5 | TRBV5-1 | CASSWGDRSNQPQHF
TRBJ2-1 | TRBV7-7 | CASSSNGPAGGNEQFF
TRBJ2-2 | TRBV19 | CASSPLALGGHTGELFF
TRBJ2-7 | TRBV2 | CASSTSGRVRTGTYEQYF
TRBJ2-1 | TRBV6-5 | CASSYSILRYNEQFF
TRBJ2-3 | TRBV15 | CATSRSKTGTDTQYF